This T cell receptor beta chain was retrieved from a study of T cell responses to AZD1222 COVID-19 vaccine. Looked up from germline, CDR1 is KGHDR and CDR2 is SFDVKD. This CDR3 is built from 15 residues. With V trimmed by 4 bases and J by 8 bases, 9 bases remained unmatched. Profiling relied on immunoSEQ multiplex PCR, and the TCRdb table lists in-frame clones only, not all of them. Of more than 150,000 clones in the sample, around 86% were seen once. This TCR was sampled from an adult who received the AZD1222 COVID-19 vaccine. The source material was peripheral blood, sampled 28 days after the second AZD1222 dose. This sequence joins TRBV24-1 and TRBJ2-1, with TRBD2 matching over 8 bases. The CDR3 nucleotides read TGTGCCACCAGTGACGACGGGAGGGCAGGGGATGAGCAGTTCTTC. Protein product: CATSDDGRAGDEQFF.